The clone carrying this T cell receptor (beta chain) has just a few counts. The antigen is undetermined. The record originates from a study of vaccination effects on CD4 cells after COVID-19. Antigen-specific CD4+ T cells were first expanded with viral peptide pools by the ViraFEST assay and only then sequenced. Researchers isolated CD4+ T cells once around 11 days of culture had elapsed. Each person got two doses of an mRNA SARS-CoV-2 vaccine, BNT162b2 or mRNA-1273. TCRdb's table, derived via immunoSEQ multiplex PCR, lists solely in-frame clones and lacks some. The data show approximately 78,000 clones, approximately 80% seen once. Sequencing was performed on CD4+ T cells from PBMCs cultured with HCoV-229E spike peptides, taken after COVID-19 vaccination. The receptor was isolated from a human donor who received a COVID-19 vaccine.

The CDR3 DNA reads TGCGCCAGCAGTGAGTTCCGGACAGTCCTTGTCCTGACTTTC. It translates to CASSEFRTVLVLTF. The J gene is TRBJ2-6, the V gene TRBV10-1, with D perhaps matching TRBD1 (6 bases). V shed 1 base and J shed 13 bases, with 14 bases lying between them. Germline CDR1 is WNHNN and CDR2 is SYGVQD (reference sequence). The CDR3 is made up of 14 amino acids.